The 2 T cell receptor beta chains presented below share a single source sample, sequenced in a study of blood T cell repertoires in COVID-19. The method was immunoSEQ multiplex PCR; TCRdb's version includes in-frame clones alone and lacks a portion of them. The sample gives approximately 80,000 clones, approximately 80% of which show up once; approximately 44% is in the top ten. Sequenced input: peripheral blood. The source is a man older than 75 with acute or convalescent COVID-19.

The chain has TRBV7-2 and TRBJ2-3; D perhaps matches TRBD2 (5 bases). The CDR3 covers 14 residues. V was trimmed by 0 bases and J by 6 bases, leaving 10 bases between them. From germline, CDR1 is SGHTA and CDR2 FQGNSA. CDR3 DNA: TGTGCCAGCAGCTTAGCGCGGGTGGTGGATACGCAGTATTTT. As protein: CASSLARVVDTQYF.

The V call is TRBV25-1, the J call TRBJ2-4, with 8 nucleotides matching TRBD1. J lost 8 bases, V lost 4 bases, and 4 bases had no gene match. Germline V gives CDR1 MGHDK, CDR2 SYGVNS. CDR3 size: 13 residues. The CDR3 protein is CASSARDRYIQYF. The CDR3, as DNA: TGTGCCAGCAGTGCCCGGGACAGGTACATTCAGTACTTC.